A single sample gave rise to the 23 T cell receptor beta chains below, sequenced in a study of blood T cells in healthy people across ages. A J-beta primer mix and a sample-barcoded 5' primer were used in a second PCR of about 6 to 12 cycles. TCRdb fed the 5' RACE reads into MiXCR, producing one record per CDR3 protein. The table includes approximately 960,000 distinct CDR3 sequences, around 29% detected once. This sample was shared with a second study, whose subject was T cells of mothers and their children.

Sequenced material: blood. The receptor set was obtained from a middle-aged woman in good health.

The chain links TRBV6-1 to TRBJ2-6, with D perhaps given as TRBD1 or TRBD2 (5 bases each). V gave up 3 bases and J gave up 0 bases, with 6 bases separating them. Germline V lookup: CDR1 MNHNS, CDR2 SASEGT. This CDR3 is built from 15 residues. The CDR3 nucleotides are TGTGCCAGCAGTGACGGGGCCTCTGGGGCCAACGTCCTGACTTTC. Encoded protein: CASSDGASGANVLTF.

The gene calls are TRBV28 and TRBJ2-7; the match to TRBD2 covers 9 bases. The V and J ends lost 8 bases and 3 bases, in that order; junction bases with no gene match: 8. CDR1 is MDHEN and CDR2 is SYDVKM in the germline V gene. The CDR3 loop spans 14 amino acids. This CDR3 is CASQRRGGDYEQYF. In DNA form, the CDR3 reads TGTGCCAGCCAGCGGCGGGGGGGCGACTACGAGCAGTACTTC.

This clonotype was counted ten times or more. The chain combines TRBV20-1 with TRBJ1-5; 7 bases align to TRBD1. The CDR3 spans 14 residues. V shed 3 bases and J 3 bases; nucleotides not matched to a gene: 5. Germline values: CDR1 DFQATT, CDR2 SNEGSKA (reference sequence). CDR3 in amino acids: CSAREGADNQPQHF. The CDR3, as DNA: TGCAGTGCTAGGGAGGGGGCTGACAATCAGCCCCAGCATTTT.

In this sample, this clonotype turned up a few times. Compared with germline, one end of the junction differs, possibly owing to a read error. The chain couples TRBV4-1 to TRBJ2-7; TRBD2 matches 10 bases. Germline CDR1 is MGHRA and CDR2 is YSYEKL. The CDR3 runs 15 residues. CDR3 in DNA: TGCGCCCGCAGCCTGGGTAGCGGGGGGTCTTACGAGCAGTACTTC. Amino acids: CARSLGSGGSYEQYF.

This clonotype was seen a few times. This sequence joins TRBV5-1 and TRBJ2-3; 8 nucleotides agree with TRBD2. J gave up 2 bases and V 0 bases, and 8 bases lay outside the gene matches. Looked up from germline, CDR1 is SGHRS and CDR2 is YFSETQ. The CDR3 has 17 amino acids. CDR3 region: CASSLVVAGPSTDTQYF. Written as DNA, the CDR3 is TGCGCCAGCAGCTTGGTGGTAGCGGGGCCTTCCACAGATACGCAGTATTTT.

The gene calls are TRBV20-1 and TRBJ2-2, with 8 bases aligning to TRBD1. Germline-derived CDR1 and CDR2 are DFQATT and SNEGSKA (reference sequence). The CDR3 totals 18 residues. Trimming took 6 bases from V and 4 from J; bases not matched to a gene: 19. CDR3 sequence reads: CSAPDRGLPSQGTGELFF. CDR3 sequence (DNA): TGCAGTGCACCCGACAGGGGTCTCCCAAGTCAGGGCACCGGGGAGCTGTTTTTT.

In this sample, this clonotype turned up many times. The chain uses TRBV15 and TRBJ2-3, with D maybe TRBD1 (5 bases). V gave up 6 bases and J gave up 3 bases, with 16 bases separating them. There are 15 residues in the CDR3. CDR1 LNHNV and CDR2 YYDKDF come from the germline V gene (reference sequence). Here the CDR3 reads CATRPWQGATDTQYF. The CDR3 DNA reads as TGTGCCACCAGGCCCTGGCAGGGTGCAACAGATACGCAGTATTTT.

This clonotype was observed many times. A junction boundary mismatches the germline segment, possibly from a read error. J is TRBJ2-5 and V is TRBV7-7; 12 nucleotides agree with TRBD1. The CDR3 contains 15 residues. Germline V gene lookup returns CDR1 SSHAT and CDR2 FNYEAQ (reference sequence). Here the CDR3 reads CASSGGQGAWETQYF. CDR3 sequence (DNA): TGTGCTAGCAGCGGGGGACAGGGGGCTTGGGAGACCCAGTACTTC.

This clonotype was observed many times. The genes are TRBV7-9 and TRBJ2-7; D remains ambiguous. CDR1 is SEHNR, CDR2 FQNEAQ, per germline (reference sequence). The V end was cut by 5 bases, the J end by 6 bases, with 17 bases between. The CDR3 is 14 amino acids. The CDR3 protein is CASSPRSRPAEQYF. The DNA for the CDR3 is TGTGCCAGCAGCCCTAGAAGCCGCCCAGCCGAGCAGTACTTC.

To note about this clonotype: A much larger clone is a single base away; this may be a read error. V usage is TRBV4-1 and J usage is TRBJ1-5; D ambiguous. Germline V CDR1 and CDR2: MGHRA, YSYEKL. The CDR3 extends over 17 amino acids. The chain's CDR3 is CASSQAVVGLSNQPRHF. In DNA, the CDR3 is TGCGCCAGCAGCCAAGCGGTGGTGGGGTTAAGCAATCAGCCCCGGCATTTT.

The CDR3 DNA reads as TGCAGTGCCCTGGAAGGGACAGGGGGTAATGAGCAGTTCTTC. It yields the protein CSALEGTGGNEQFF. The gene calls are TRBV20-1 and TRBJ2-1; TRBD1 matches at 11 bases. The CDR3 is 14 residues long. The trim removed 6 bases at V and 7 bases at J, leaving 8 bases unmatched. Per the germline V gene, CDR1 is DFQATT and CDR2 is SNEGSKA (reference sequence).

This clonotype showed up many times. This chain uses TRBV20-1 with TRBJ1-6; TRBD1 matches at 9 bases. From germline, CDR1 is DFQATT and CDR2 SNEGSKA (reference sequence). The CDR3 covers 16 residues. The trim removed 0 bases at V and 10 bases at J, leaving 10 bases unmatched. CDR3 protein: CSAREWEGQGKSPLHF. DNA of the CDR3: TGCAGTGCTAGAGAATGGGAGGGACAGGGAAAATCACCCCTCCACTTT.

Details on this clonotype: This may stem from a read error, because a much larger clone lies one nucleotide away. The chain couples TRBV28 to TRBJ2-7; TRBD1 matches at 7 bases. Germline CDR1 reads MDHEN; CDR2 reads SYDVKM. The J segment lost 3 bases and the V segment lost 6 bases, leaving 14 bases of the junction unmatched. The CDR3 spans 16 residues. The CDR3 bases are TGTGCCAGCAGCGCCCACGCCGGGACAGACATCTACGAGCAGTACTTC. It codes for CASSAHAGTDIYEQYF.

A few counts support this clonotype. The genes are TRBV30 and TRBJ2-7; D possibly corresponds to TRBD2 (5 bases). The ends were cut back, 3 bases at V and 2 bases at J, with 14 bases in the middle. This CDR3 region has 14 residues. Germline CDR1 is GTSNPN and CDR2 is SVGIG (reference sequence). This CDR3 is CAWSLGADPYEQYF. The CDR3, as DNA: TGTGCCTGGAGCCTGGGAGCGGATCCCTACGAGCAGTACTTC.

This chain uses TRBV4-1 with TRBJ2-3; D may be TRBD2 (5 bases). The CDR3 spans 18 residues. V lost 4 bases and J lost 1, with 21 bases in between. Germline values: CDR1 MGHRA, CDR2 YSYEKL. Written as DNA, the CDR3 is TGCGCCAGCAGCCGCGAAGCCCCGCGGGCGACCCGCACAGATACGCAGTATTTT. Encoded protein: CASSREAPRATRTDTQYF.

The chain links TRBV4-1 to TRBJ2-1, with 10 bases aligning to TRBD2. Per the germline V gene, CDR1 is MGHRA and CDR2 is YSYEKL. The CDR3 consists of 16 residues. The trim removed 3 bases at V and 1 base at J, leaving 3 bases unmatched. The CDR3 bases are TGCGCCAGCAGCCACACGACTAGCGGGTCCTACAATGAGCAGTTCTTC. Its translation is CASSHTTSGSYNEQFF.

This clonotype was found many times. V gene TRBV20-1 combines with J gene TRBJ2-7; TRBD2 matches 9 bases. This CDR3 is built from 14 residues. Germline V gene data show CDR1 as DFQATT and CDR2 as SNEGSKA (reference sequence). With V trimmed by 1 base and J by 5 bases, 6 bases remained unmatched. In DNA, the CDR3 is TGCAGTGCTAGAGGTCAGCGGGGGGTAGACGAGCAGTACTTC. Protein sequence: CSARGQRGVDEQYF.

This chain links TRBV9 with TRBJ2-1; 7 bases are shared with TRBD2. Germline values: CDR1 SGDLS, CDR2 YYNGEE. The CDR3 totals 13 residues. V shed 4 bases and J 10 bases; nucleotides not matched to a gene: 8. The CDR3 loop is CASSSLMGGEQFF. The CDR3 region has the DNA TGTGCCAGCAGCTCATTAATGGGGGGGGAGCAGTTCTTC.

The chain is built from TRBV20-1 and TRBJ2-5, with 11 bases that match TRBD2. This CDR3 is 16 amino acids long. The V gene end was trimmed by 0 bases and the J gene end by 5 bases; junction bases not matched to a gene: 8. CDR1 is DFQATT and CDR2 is SNEGSKA in the germline V gene (reference sequence). The CDR3 coding sequence is TGCAGTGCTAGAGATCTAGCGGGAGGTTCATGGGAGACCCAGTACTTC. Protein sequence: CSARDLAGGSWETQYF.

Remarks on this clonotype: A much bigger clone sits one base away, suggesting this may be a read error. The missing conserved phenylalanine or tryptophan at the end of this CDR3 makes a read error likely. This chain uses TRBV7-2 with TRBJ2-3; tentative D call: TRBD2 (5 bases). This CDR3 spans 12 amino acids. From germline, CDR1 is SGHTA and CDR2 FQGNSA. The V gene lost 2 bases and the J gene lost 10 bases, with 10 bases spanning the gap. The CDR3 nucleotides are TGTGCCAGCAGCTTACCTAGCCGCTCGCAGTATTGT. It yields the protein CASSLPSRSQYC.

This clonotype was seen many times. The genes are TRBV7-6 and TRBJ2-7, with TRBD1 as a possible D gene (6 bases). Per the germline V gene, CDR1 is SGHVS and CDR2 is FNYEAQ. This CDR3 contains 16 residues. V was trimmed by 2 bases and J by 2 bases, leaving 16 bases between them. The CDR3 bases are TGTGCCAGCAGCTTATTCCCGACAGGTGAACCCTACGAGCAGTACTTC. Encoded protein: CASSLFPTGEPYEQYF.

This chain links TRBV6-6 with TRBJ1-1; 9 bases fit TRBD1. Germline-derived CDR1 and CDR2 are MNHNY and SVGAGI (reference sequence). The V segment lost 8 bases and the J segment 0 bases; nucleotides outside the gene matches: 7. This CDR3 is 15 amino acids long. The CDR3 spells CASGLGTGLNTEAFF. The CDR3 DNA sequence: TGTGCCAGCGGACTTGGGACAGGGTTGAACACTGAAGCTTTCTTT.

The sample holds a few counts of this clonotype. The chain joins TRBV9 to TRBJ2-1; possible D gene TRBD2, 5 bases. The CDR3 loop spans 14 amino acids. The germline gives CDR1 SGDLS, CDR2 YYNGEE. V dropped 0 bases and J dropped 7 bases, with 11 bases sitting between them. This CDR3 reads CASSVATTGNEQFF. The CDR3 DNA reads as TGTGCCAGCAGCGTAGCGACTACGGGAAATGAGCAGTTCTTC.